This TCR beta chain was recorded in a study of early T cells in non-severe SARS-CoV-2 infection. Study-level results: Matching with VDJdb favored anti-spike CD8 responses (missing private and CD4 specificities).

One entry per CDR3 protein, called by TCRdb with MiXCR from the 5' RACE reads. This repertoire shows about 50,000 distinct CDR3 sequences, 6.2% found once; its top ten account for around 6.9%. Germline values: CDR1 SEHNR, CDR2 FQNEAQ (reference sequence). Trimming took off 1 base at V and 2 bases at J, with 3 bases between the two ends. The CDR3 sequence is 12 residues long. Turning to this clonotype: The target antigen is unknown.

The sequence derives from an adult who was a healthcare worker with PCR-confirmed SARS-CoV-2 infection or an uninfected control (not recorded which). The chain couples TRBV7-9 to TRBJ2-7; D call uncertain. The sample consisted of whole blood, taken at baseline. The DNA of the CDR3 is TGTGCCAGCAGCTTAGTTCCCTACGAGCAGTACTTC. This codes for CASSLVPYEQYF.